This is a list of T cell receptor beta chains from one sample in a study of T cells of healthy individuals. TCRdb used MiXCR to reprocess the 5' RACE reads, holding one entry per CDR3 protein. The repertoire holds approximately 100,000 distinct CDR3 sequences, roughly 15% seen once, with over 5% in the top ten. The receptors shown here come from a human donor in good health. Each CDR3 is given with its conserved first and last residue. Each record gives: J gene, V gene, clone size, D gene, CDR3 protein, CDR3 DNA. D genes are given only for firm matches. A clone size is listed for some rows: how often the clone was seen (once, few, many), or a class if it is expanded.

j_gene: TRBJ2-2; v_gene: TRBV9; abundance: -; d_gene: -; CDR3aa: CASSRWNGNTGELFF; CDR3nt: TGTGCCAGCTCCCGTTGGAATGGGAACACCGGGGAGCTGTTTTTT
j_gene: TRBJ1-5; v_gene: TRBV2; abundance: few; d_gene: -; CDR3aa: CASTTDRVNQPQHF; CDR3nt: TGTGCCAGCACTACGGACAGAGTTAATCAGCCCCAGCATTTT
j_gene: TRBJ1-2; v_gene: TRBV2; abundance: few; d_gene: TRBD1; CDR3aa: CASTRGPNYGYTF; CDR3nt: TGTGCCAGCACGAGGGGGCCCAACTATGGCTACACCTTC
j_gene: TRBJ1-1; v_gene: TRBV9; abundance: -; d_gene: -; CDR3aa: CASSVWRGCDTTEAFF; CDR3nt: TGTGCCAGCAGCGTATGGAGGGGTTGCGATACCACTGAAGCTTTCTTT
j_gene: TRBJ2-7; v_gene: TRBV24-1; abundance: many; d_gene: -; CDR3aa: CATSDPVRLYYEQYF; CDR3nt: TGTGCCACCAGTGACCCAGTTCGGTTATACTACGAGCAGTACTTC
j_gene: TRBJ2-1; v_gene: TRBV20-1; abundance: -; d_gene: -; CDR3aa: CSARGDGGYRDEQFF; CDR3nt: TGCAGTGCTAGGGGGGACGGAGGATATCGGGATGAGCAGTTCTTC
j_gene: TRBJ2-7; v_gene: TRBV28; abundance: few; d_gene: TRBD2; CDR3aa: CASSFPGGVGQYF; CDR3nt: TGTGCCAGCAGTTTCCCTGGGGGGGTCGGGCAGTACTTC
j_gene: TRBJ2-3; v_gene: TRBV3-1; abundance: many; d_gene: -; CDR3aa: CASSQGTTGDTQYF; CDR3nt: TGTGCCAGCAGCCAAGGGACTACTGGGGATACGCAGTATTTT
j_gene: TRBJ2-7; v_gene: TRBV3-1; abundance: few; d_gene: TRBD1; CDR3aa: CASSPQTGTEYEQYF; CDR3nt: TGTGCCAGCAGCCCACAAACCGGGACAGAGTACGAGCAGTACTTC
j_gene: TRBJ1-2; v_gene: TRBV29-1; abundance: many; d_gene: TRBD1; CDR3aa: CSVEGRTGTESYGYTF; CDR3nt: TGCAGCGTTGAAGGAAGGACCGGGACAGAAAGCTATGGCTACACCTTC
j_gene: TRBJ2-2; v_gene: TRBV30; abundance: -; d_gene: TRBD2; CDR3aa: CAWTTGLATGELFF; CDR3nt: TGTGCCTGGACCACGGGACTAGCCACCGGGGAGCTGTTTTTT
j_gene: TRBJ2-3; v_gene: TRBV2; abundance: few; d_gene: -; CDR3aa: CASSEAGGFTDTQYF; CDR3nt: TGTGCCAGCAGTGAAGCGGGGGGATTCACAGATACGCAGTATTTT
j_gene: TRBJ2-6; v_gene: TRBV5-5; abundance: -; d_gene: TRBD1; CDR3aa: CASSLGWVGTGTPGANVLTF; CDR3nt: TGTGCCAGCAGCTTGGGTTGGGTTGGGACAGGGACTCCTGGGGCCAACGTCCTGACTTTC
j_gene: TRBJ2-5; v_gene: TRBV28; abundance: once; d_gene: TRBD1; CDR3aa: CASSPGQGTETQYF; CDR3nt: TGTGCCAGCAGTCCGGGACAGGGCACCGAGACCCAGTACTTC
j_gene: TRBJ2-1; v_gene: TRBV7-8; abundance: -; d_gene: -; CDR3aa: CASSDPPGLGPNEQFF; CDR3nt: TGTGCCAGCAGCGACCCGCCGGGACTGGGGCCCAATGAGCAGTTCTTC
j_gene: TRBJ2-7; v_gene: TRBV6-5; abundance: many; d_gene: -; CDR3aa: CASSYGGLAIYEQYF; CDR3nt: TGTGCCAGCAGTTACGGGGGGTTAGCTATCTACGAGCAGTACTTC
j_gene: TRBJ2-7; v_gene: TRBV7-2; abundance: -; d_gene: TRBD1; CDR3aa: CASSRGGTGKWEQYF; CDR3nt: TGTGCCAGCAGCCGTGGGGGGACAGGGAAATGGGAGCAGTACTTC
j_gene: TRBJ2-7; v_gene: TRBV20-1; abundance: many; d_gene: -; CDR3aa: CSVRGEPYEQYF; CDR3nt: TGCAGTGTCAGGGGTGAACCCTACGAGCAGTACTTC
j_gene: TRBJ1-1; v_gene: TRBV5-1; abundance: few; d_gene: -; CDR3aa: CASSLTRPTTEAFF; CDR3nt: TGCGCCAGCAGCTTGACCCGACCAACGACTGAAGCTTTCTTT
j_gene: TRBJ1-3; v_gene: TRBV6-5; abundance: few; d_gene: -; CDR3aa: CASSAEGLGGNTIYF; CDR3nt: TGTGCCAGCAGCGCCGAGGGTTTAGGCGGAAACACCATATATTTT
j_gene: TRBJ2-1; v_gene: TRBV5-1; abundance: many; d_gene: -; CDR3aa: CASSLGPGANEQFF; CDR3nt: TGCGCCAGCAGCTTGGGGCCGGGGGCGAATGAGCAGTTCTTC
j_gene: TRBJ2-3; v_gene: TRBV5-1; abundance: -; d_gene: TRBD2; CDR3aa: CASSPWTSDPDTQYF; CDR3nt: TGCGCCAGCAGCCCATGGACTAGCGATCCAGATACGCAGTATTTT
j_gene: TRBJ2-1; v_gene: TRBV3-1; abundance: few; d_gene: TRBD2; CDR3aa: CASSPAGAYNEQFF; CDR3nt: TGTGCCAGCAGCCCCGCGGGAGCCTACAATGAGCAGTTCTTC
j_gene: TRBJ2-4; v_gene: TRBV9; abundance: -; d_gene: TRBD1; CDR3aa: CASSEKPDRGAKNIQYF; CDR3nt: TGTGCCAGCAGCGAAAAACCGGACAGGGGAGCCAAAAACATTCAGTACTTC
j_gene: TRBJ2-7; v_gene: TRBV20-1; abundance: few; d_gene: TRBD1; CDR3aa: CSATGPGTGNEQYF; CDR3nt: TGCAGTGCGACAGGACCCGGGACAGGGAACGAGCAGTACTTC
j_gene: TRBJ2-1; v_gene: TRBV4-1; abundance: -; d_gene: -; CDR3aa: CASSPRTVPSSYNEQFF; CDR3nt: TGCGCCAGCAGCCCCCGGACGGTTCCGAGCTCCTACAATGAGCAGTTCTTC
j_gene: TRBJ1-2; v_gene: TRBV6-2/TRBV6-3; abundance: -; d_gene: -; CDR3aa: CASSYSGRPGYGYTF; CDR3nt: TGTGCCAGCAGTTACTCTGGCAGGCCTGGCTATGGCTACACCTTC
j_gene: TRBJ2-3; v_gene: TRBV20-1; abundance: -; d_gene: TRBD2; CDR3aa: CSARDPTSGGDTQYF; CDR3nt: TGCAGTGCTAGAGATCCCACTAGCGGGGGGGATACGCAGTATTTT
j_gene: TRBJ2-4; v_gene: TRBV7-2; abundance: many; d_gene: -; CDR3aa: CASTPSGNIQYF; CDR3nt: TGTGCCAGCACCCCGAGCGGAAACATTCAGTACTTC
j_gene: TRBJ2-3; v_gene: TRBV27; abundance: many; d_gene: -; CDR3aa: CASNSGMDTSLSTDTQYF; CDR3nt: TGTGCCAGCAATTCCGGTATGGACACAAGCCTGAGCACAGATACGCAGTATTTT
j_gene: TRBJ2-1; v_gene: TRBV6-5; abundance: -; d_gene: TRBD2; CDR3aa: CASSYRGLVGVRGNNEQFF; CDR3nt: TGTGCCAGCAGTTACAGGGGACTAGTGGGCGTTAGAGGAAACAATGAGCAGTTCTTC
j_gene: TRBJ1-1; v_gene: TRBV12-3/TRBV12-4; abundance: -; d_gene: TRBD1; CDR3aa: CASSPTGGLDTEAFF; CDR3nt: TGTGCCAGCAGCCCGACAGGGGGCTTGGACACTGAAGCTTTCTTT
j_gene: TRBJ1-6; v_gene: TRBV20-1; abundance: many; d_gene: TRBD1; CDR3aa: CSARDPGQGFSYNSPLHF; CDR3nt: TGCAGTGCTAGAGACCCCGGACAGGGATTCTCCTATAATTCACCCCTCCACTTT
j_gene: TRBJ1-1; v_gene: TRBV7-9; abundance: few; d_gene: -; CDR3aa: CASSLAIRTDRLNTEAFF; CDR3nt: TGTGCCAGCAGCTTAGCGATCAGGACAGACAGATTGAACACTGAAGCTTTCTTT
j_gene: TRBJ2-7; v_gene: TRBV28; abundance: many; d_gene: TRBD2; CDR3aa: CASSRRGSMAYEQYF; CDR3nt: TGTGCCAGCAGTCGACGCGGGAGTATGGCCTACGAGCAGTACTTC
j_gene: TRBJ1-1; v_gene: TRBV7-9; abundance: few; d_gene: -; CDR3aa: CASSFGVLAEAFF; CDR3nt: TGTGCCAGCAGCTTCGGGGTGTTGGCTGAAGCTTTCTTT
j_gene: TRBJ1-1; v_gene: TRBV19; abundance: once; d_gene: -; CDR3aa: CASSTWNTEAFF; CDR3nt: TGTGCCAGTAGTACCTGGAACACTGAAGCTTTCTTT
j_gene: TRBJ1-6; v_gene: TRBV4-3; abundance: few; d_gene: -; CDR3aa: CASSQVLDSSSYNSPLHF; CDR3nt: TGCGCCAGCAGCCAAGTTCTGGACTCCAGCTCCTATAATTCACCCCTCCACTTT
j_gene: TRBJ1-1; v_gene: TRBV2; abundance: -; d_gene: TRBD1; CDR3aa: CASRSGTGTWAFF; CDR3nt: TGTGCCAGCAGGTCCGGGACAGGGACGTGGGCTTTCTTT
j_gene: TRBJ2-2; v_gene: TRBV5-1; abundance: few; d_gene: -; CDR3aa: CASSLDRVPGELFF; CDR3nt: TGCGCCAGCAGCTTGGATCGGGTCCCCGGGGAGCTGTTTTTT
j_gene: TRBJ2-2; v_gene: TRBV6-6; abundance: few; d_gene: -; CDR3aa: CASRRDSGTSNTGELFF; CDR3nt: TGTGCCAGCAGGCGGGATTCCGGGACTTCGAACACCGGGGAGCTGTTTTTT